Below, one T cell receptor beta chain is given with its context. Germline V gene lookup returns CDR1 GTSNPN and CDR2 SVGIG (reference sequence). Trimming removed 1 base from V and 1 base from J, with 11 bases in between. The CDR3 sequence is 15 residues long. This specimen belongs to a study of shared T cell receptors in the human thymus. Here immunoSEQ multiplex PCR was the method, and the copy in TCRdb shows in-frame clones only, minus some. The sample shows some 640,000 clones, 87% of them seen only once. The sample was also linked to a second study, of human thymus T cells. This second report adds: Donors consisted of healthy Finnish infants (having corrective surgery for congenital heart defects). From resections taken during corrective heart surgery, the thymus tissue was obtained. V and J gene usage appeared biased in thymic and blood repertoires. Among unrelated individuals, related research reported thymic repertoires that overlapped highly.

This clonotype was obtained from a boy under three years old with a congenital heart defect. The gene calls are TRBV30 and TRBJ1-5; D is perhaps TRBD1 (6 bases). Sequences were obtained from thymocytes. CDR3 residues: CAWSARTVSNQPQHF. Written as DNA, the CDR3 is TGTGCCTGGAGTGCCAGGACAGTAAGCAATCAGCCCCAGCATTTT.